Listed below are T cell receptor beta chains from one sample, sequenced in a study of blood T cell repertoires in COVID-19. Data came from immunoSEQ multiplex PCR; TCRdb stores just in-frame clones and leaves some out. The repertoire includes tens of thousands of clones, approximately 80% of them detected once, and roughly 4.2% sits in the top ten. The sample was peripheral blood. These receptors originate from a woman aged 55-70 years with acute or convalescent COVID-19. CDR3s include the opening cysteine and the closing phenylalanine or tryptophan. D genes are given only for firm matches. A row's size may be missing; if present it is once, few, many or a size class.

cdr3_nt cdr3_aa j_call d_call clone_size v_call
TGTGCCAGTAGCTCATTCAGGGCCATGAACACTGAAGCTTTCTTT CASSSFRAMNTEAFF TRBJ1-1 - - TRBV19
TGTGCCAAGACAGGGGTTTTAGACAACACTGAAGCTTTCTTT CAKTGVLDNTEAFF TRBJ1-1 TRBD1 - TRBV2
TGTGCCAGCAGGTGGGGGCAAGACACCGGGGAGCTGTTTTTT CASRWGQDTGELFF TRBJ2-2 - - TRBV2
TGTGCCACCAGTGATGGGACAGGTCAGAGGTATGGCTACACCTTC CATSDGTGQRYGYTF TRBJ1-2 TRBD1 few TRBV24-1
TGTGCCAGCAGTATCGGACAGGGAAACTATGGCTACACCTTC CASSIGQGNYGYTF TRBJ1-2 TRBD1 once TRBV6-5
TGTGCCAGCAGTTTAAGAGACAGGGGGCGGGGAACTAATGAAAAACTGTTTTTT CASSLRDRGRGTNEKLFF TRBJ1-4 TRBD1 - TRBV28
TGTGCCAGCAGCGTAGACGGCGGGTGGGGCAATGAGCAGTTCTTC CASSVDGGWGNEQFF TRBJ2-1 - - TRBV9
TGTGCCAGTAAGAAAGTTCAGGGGCTCCTATCGAACACTGAAGCTTTCTTT CASKKVQGLLSNTEAFF TRBJ1-1 - few TRBV19
TGTGCCAGCAGCTTCAATGAAAAACTGTTTTTT CASSFNEKLFF TRBJ1-4 - - TRBV12-3/TRBV12-4
TGTGCCAGCTCACCGCGAACAGGGGGCATTTCACCCCTCCACTTT CASSPRTGGISPLHF TRBJ1-6 TRBD1 - TRBV18
TGTGCCAGCAGCTTATCTAACAATGAGCAGTTCTTC CASSLSNNEQFF TRBJ2-1 - - TRBV7-3
TGTGCCAGCAGTACGCAGACGGGTCAGGGGGGAAAAGCTTTCTTT CASSTQTGQGGKAFF TRBJ1-1 TRBD1 once TRBV5-4
TGTGCCAGCAGCGCCCGACAGGGCCCCGGGGAGCTGTTTTTT CASSARQGPGELFF TRBJ2-2 TRBD1 many TRBV7-7
TGCAGTGCTAGACTGGAGCCCGAAGCTTTCTTT CSARLEPEAFF TRBJ1-1 - - TRBV20-1
TGTGTCACTGGGGGCTTTTCGAACACTGAAGCTTTCTTT CVTGGFSNTEAFF TRBJ1-1 - - TRBV6-5
TGTGCCAGCAGCTCACCGCACAGGGGGATCAGCAATCAGCCCCAGCATTTT CASSSPHRGISNQPQHF TRBJ1-5 TRBD1 - TRBV11-2
TGTGCCAGCAGCGGACAGTACACTGAAGCTTTCTTT CASSGQYTEAFF TRBJ1-1 - - TRBV11-3